The 29 T cell receptor beta chains in this list originate from one sample, sequenced in a study of Ad26.COV2.S vaccination and SARS-CoV-2 variants. TCRdb's copy holds only in-frame clones and misses some; the assay was immunoSEQ multiplex PCR. The sample holds roughly 150,000 clones, around 86% seen once. This specimen was peripheral blood, taken after recovery from COVID-19. The origin of the receptors is a human donor who had recovered from COVID-19.

The chain combines TRBV7-2 with TRBJ2-3, with D unclear. Germline assignment: CDR1 SGHTA and CDR2 FQGNSA. V was pared by 2 bases and J by 0 bases, with 12 bases between. This CDR3 region has 16 residues. CDR3 region: CASSLLGPTSTDTQYF. For the CDR3, the DNA is TGTGCCAGCAGCTTACTGGGTCCTACCAGCACAGATACGCAGTATTTT. The complete variable domain, with remaining parts taken from reference TRBV7-2 and TRBJ2-3, reads GAGVSQSPSNKVTEKGKDVELRCDPISGHTALYWYRQSLGQGLEFLIYFQGNSAPDKSGLPSDRFSAERTGGSVSTLTIQRTQQEDSAVYLCASSLLGPTSTDTQYFGPGTRLTVL.

The J gene is TRBJ1-3, the V gene TRBV5-4; D possibly corresponds to TRBD1 (6 bases). This CDR3 region has 13 residues. Trimming left V 4 bases short and J 4 bases short, with 9 bases between. Germline lookup yields CDR1 SGHNT and CDR2 YYREEE (reference sequence). The CDR3 protein is CASSVRGGNTIYF. The DNA of the CDR3 is TGTGCCAGCAGCGTCAGGGGAGGAAACACCATATATTTT.

This sequence joins TRBV5-1 and TRBJ2-7, with D possibly matching TRBD1 (7 bases). The V gene lost 4 bases and the J gene lost 0 bases, with 14 bases spanning the gap. The CDR3 consists of 15 residues. CDR1 and CDR2 (germline): SGHRS, YFSETQ. The CDR3 reads CASSVQGGSSYEQYF. The CDR3 coding sequence is TGCGCCAGCAGCGTCCAGGGGGGCAGCTCCTACGAGCAGTACTTC.

The rearrangement uses TRBV18 and TRBJ2-1; the match to TRBD2 covers 7 bases. Germline V gene lookup returns CDR1 KGHSH and CDR2 LQKENI. V lost 0 bases to trimming and J lost 4 bases; unmatched junction nucleotides: 3. This CDR3 region has 15 residues. This CDR3 reads CASSPPAGVYNEQFF. The CDR3 region has the DNA TGTGCCAGCTCACCACCGGCGGGGGTGTACAATGAGCAGTTCTTC.

This clone was seen a single time. J is TRBJ1-2 and V is TRBV27; D remains unclear. Germline V CDR1 and CDR2: MNHEY, SMNVEV (reference sequence). Deletions cut 0 bases from V and 3 bases from J, with 8 bases between. This CDR3 has 14 residues. This CDR3 reads CASSLSPADYGYTF. The DNA for the CDR3 is TGTGCCAGCAGTTTATCGCCGGCCGACTATGGCTACACCTTC.

The J gene is TRBJ2-5, the V gene TRBV7-9; TRBD1 aligns across 8 bases. Trimming took 5 bases from V and 2 from J; bases not matched to a gene: 4. The CDR3 length is 14 residues. Germline CDR1 SEHNR, CDR2 FQNEAQ (reference sequence). This CDR3 reads CASSLRQGQETQYF. In nucleotides, the CDR3 is TGTGCCAGCAGCCTCCGACAGGGGCAAGAGACCCAGTACTTC.

The chain is built from TRBV4-3 and TRBJ1-2, with D tentatively TRBD1 (6 bases). This CDR3 has 20 residues. Looked up from germline, CDR1 is LGHNA and CDR2 is YSLEER. The V and J ends lost 0 bases and 5 bases respectively, with 28 bases between them. The CDR3 bases are TGCGCCAGCAGCCAAGAAGATGTGCGCGAGGGACAACATTCACTATATGGCTACACCTTC. Amino acids: CASSQEDVREGQHSLYGYTF.

This chain uses TRBV7-2 with TRBJ2-2; no clear D gene. This CDR3 has 16 amino acids. The ends were cut back, 3 bases at V and 0 bases at J, with 11 bases in the middle. Germline CDR1 reads SGHTA; CDR2 reads FQGNSA. This CDR3 is CASSFRAVPNTGELFF. The CDR3 nucleotides read TGTGCCAGCAGCTTTAGGGCTGTTCCGAACACCGGGGAGCTGTTTTTT.

This sequence joins TRBV6-5 and TRBJ1-5; D unresolved. This CDR3 is built from 13 residues. V lost 6 bases, J lost 0 bases, and 6 bases lay in between. Per germline, CDR1 MNHEY and CDR2 SVGAGI. The CDR3 spells CASRLNSNQPQHF. The CDR3 DNA is TGTGCCAGCAGACTTAATAGCAATCAGCCCCAGCATTTT.

The chain joins TRBV7-2 to TRBJ1-5; a weak D match, TRBD1 (6 bases). The CDR3 runs to 14 residues. Germline V gives CDR1 SGHTA, CDR2 FQGNSA. Trimming removed 2 bases from V and 6 bases from J, with 11 bases in between. The CDR3 nucleotides are TGTGCCAGCAGCTTAACAGGGATGCGTCAGCCCCAGCATTTT. This codes for CASSLTGMRQPQHF. The full variable domain, rest sourced from reference TRBV7-2 and TRBJ1-5, is GAGVSQSPSNKVTEKGKDVELRCDPISGHTALYWYRQSLGQGLEFLIYFQGNSAPDKSGLPSDRFSAERTGGSVSTLTIQRTQQEDSAVYLCASSLTGMRQPQHFGDGTRLSIL.

As concerns this clone: The same CDR3 is also encoded by other DNA sequences in this sample. The chain employs TRBV28 and TRBJ2-1; the D is unclear. The V and J ends lost 3 bases and 7 bases respectively, with 7 bases between them. CDR1 and CDR2 from the germline V gene are MDHEN and SYDVKM. The CDR3 loop spans 12 amino acids. The CDR3 protein is CASSLGGNEQFF. The CDR3 nucleotides read TGTGCCAGCAGTTTGGGTGGGAATGAGCAGTTCTTC.

V and J are TRBV7-2 and TRBJ1-1; no definite D call. The CDR3 is 15 amino acids. Looked up from germline, CDR1 is SGHTA and CDR2 is FQGNSA. V dropped 2 bases and J dropped 4 bases, with 14 bases sitting between them. In nucleotides, the CDR3 is TGTGCCAGCAGCTTATTTTCGCCGGGGAGCACTGAAGCTTTCTTT. Translation: CASSLFSPGSTEAFF.

The rearrangement joins TRBV18 to TRBJ1-5, with a tentative D call TRBD1 (6 bases). Germline-derived CDR1 and CDR2 are KGHSH and LQKENI. The CDR3 is made up of 14 amino acids. The V and J ends lost 5 bases and 6 bases respectively, with 14 bases between them. The CDR3 nucleotides are TGTGCCAGCTCAAGAAACAGGGAAGGTCAGCCCCAGCATTTT. This codes for CASSRNREGQPQHF.

This sequence joins TRBV6-1 and TRBJ1-1; D not certain. Trimming took off 1 base at V and 12 bases at J, with 9 bases between the two ends. This CDR3 is 11 amino acids long. Germline-derived CDR1 and CDR2 are MNHNS and SASEGT. CDR3 DNA sequence: TGTGCCAGCAGTGAAGAAAGAATAACTTTCTTT. It yields the protein CASSEERITFF.

The V and J genes are TRBV6-2 or TRBV6-3 and TRBJ2-3; D is unclear. This CDR3 spans 13 amino acids. Germline V gene lookup returns CDR1 MNHEY and CDR2 SVGEGT. V lost 5 bases to trimming and J lost 5 bases, with 11 bases between them. The CDR3 DNA reads TGTGCCAGCAGTACCACGTCCCTAGATACGCAGTATTTT. Translated: CASSTTSLDTQYF.

V gene TRBV11-2 combines with J gene TRBJ1-2; maybe TRBD1 (6 bases). Between the trimmed V and J ends, which lost 1 base and 4 bases, there was a span of 10 bases. Germline CDR1 reads SGHAT; CDR2 reads FQNNGV. This CDR3 is built from 14 residues. The chain's CDR3 is CASSLGGQLYGYTF. Here the CDR3 DNA reads TGTGCCAGCAGCTTAGGAGGACAGCTCTATGGCTACACCTTC.

The chain combines TRBV2 with TRBJ1-2, with TRBD1 as a possible D gene (5 bases). V lost 2 bases and J 4 bases, leaving 14 bases between the germline ends. This CDR3 region has 15 residues. Germline CDR1 reads SNHLY; CDR2 reads FYNNEI. This chain's CDR3 is CASSETPTGSYGYTF. CDR3 in DNA: TGTGCCAGCAGTGAAACCCCCACAGGCTCCTATGGCTACACCTTC.

This rearrangement joins TRBV15 to TRBJ1-2; D not resolved. Germline-derived CDR1 and CDR2 are LNHNV and YYDKDF (reference sequence). The ends were cut back, 7 bases at V and 4 bases at J, with 19 bases in the middle. The CDR3 extends over 15 amino acids. In DNA form, the CDR3 reads TGTGCCACCAAATCTGGAACAGAGCAAATCTATGGCTACACCTTC. Amino acid sequence: CATKSGTEQIYGYTF. Combining the CDR3 with reference TRBV15 and TRBJ1-2 gives the whole variable domain DAMVIQNPRYQVTQFGKPVTLSCSQTLNHNVMYWYQQKSSQAPKLLFHYYDKDFNNEADTPDNFQSRRPNTSFCFLDIRSPGLGDTAMYLCATKSGTEQIYGYTFGSGTRLTVV.

This clone was seen once. J is TRBJ2-1 and V is TRBV5-8; D possibly uses TRBD1 or TRBD2 (6 bases each). This CDR3 contains 13 residues. V lost 7 bases, J lost 5 bases, and 13 bases lay in between. Germline loops: CDR1 SGHTS, CDR2 YDEGEE. CDR3 DNA sequence: TGTGCCAGCTTTCGGAGGGGGGACAATGAGCAGTTCTTC. Its protein is CASFRRGDNEQFF.

V gene TRBV7-6 combines with J gene TRBJ2-2, with D uncertain. V dropped 5 bases and J dropped 4 bases, with 2 bases sitting between them. Germline CDR1 SGHVS, CDR2 FNYEAQ. The CDR3 is 11 amino acids. CDR3 residues: CASSTTGELFF. As DNA, the CDR3 is TGTGCCAGCAGCACCACCGGGGAGCTGTTTTTT.

This clone was found a few times. The chain combines TRBV7-6 with TRBJ2-7; 7 nucleotides match TRBD1. V was pared by 5 bases and J by 6 bases, with 13 bases of the junction left unmatched. The CDR3 is 15 residues long. Germline CDR1 reads SGHVS; CDR2 reads FNYEAQ. The CDR3 here is CASSHPAGGAFEQYF. CDR3 DNA: TGTGCCAGCAGCCACCCAGCAGGGGGTGCCTTCGAGCAGTACTTC.

The chain links TRBV7-6 to TRBJ2-1, with D possibly matching TRBD2 (7 bases). The length of the CDR3 is 17 residues. The germline gives CDR1 SGHVS, CDR2 FNYEAQ. V lost 5 bases to trimming and J lost 10 bases, with 27 bases between them. CDR3 in amino acids: CASSASGGLPSKREQFF. In DNA form, the CDR3 reads TGTGCCAGCAGCGCCTCGGGGGGCCTCCCGTCCAAAAGAGAGCAGTTCTTC.

The V and J genes are TRBV14 and TRBJ2-7; 8 bases are a match to TRBD1. Germline values: CDR1 SGHDN, CDR2 FVKESK. V shed 5 bases and J 3 bases; nucleotides not matched to a gene: 6. The CDR3 is 14 amino acids. The DNA for the CDR3 is TGTGCCAGCAGCGCGGACAGGGTCCGCTACGAGCAGTACTTC. As protein: CASSADRVRYEQYF.

The chain employs TRBV12-3 or TRBV12-4 and TRBJ2-3, with 7 bases fitting TRBD2. The ends lost 7 bases at V and 1 base at J; junction bases unmatched: 2. The CDR3 has 13 amino acids. This chain's CDR3 is CASKRGGTDTQYF. The DNA of the CDR3 is TGTGCCAGCAAACGGGGGGGCACAGATACGCAGTATTTT.

The V gene is TRBV6-1, the J gene TRBJ2-3; D gene uncertain. V was trimmed by 0 bases and J by 9 bases, leaving 10 bases between them. Germline CDR1 reads MNHNS; CDR2 reads SASEGT. The CDR3 is 13 amino acids. Here the CDR3 DNA reads TGTGCCAGCAGTGAAGCGCTCATGGTGACGCAGTATTTT. This translates into CASSEALMVTQYF.

In this sample, this clone turned up a few times. The genes are TRBV11-2 and TRBJ2-5; perhaps TRBD1 as D (5 bases). The ends were cut back, 1 base at V and 0 bases at J, with 18 bases in the middle. Germline V gene sequence: CDR1 SGHAT, CDR2 FQNNGV. There are 18 residues in the CDR3. The CDR3 coding sequence is TGTGCCAGCAGCTTAGGGGGCTGGGCACGAAAAAACCAAGAGACCCAGTACTTC. Amino acids: CASSLGGWARKNQETQYF.

V usage is TRBV19 and J usage is TRBJ2-7, with TRBD1 matching over 7 bases. This CDR3 is built from 13 residues. Germline assignment: CDR1 LNHDA and CDR2 SQIVND (reference sequence). After removal of 8 bases from V and 4 bases from J, the junction contained 8 bases not matched to a gene. CDR3 protein: CASAPGTAYEQYF. CDR3 nucleotides: TGTGCCAGTGCCCCCGGGACAGCATACGAGCAGTACTTC.

The chain has TRBV7-9 and TRBJ1-6; possible D gene TRBD1, 5 bases. V was shortened by 6 bases and J by 9 bases, with 18 bases between the two germline ends. Germline CDR1 and CDR2: SEHNR and FQNEAQ (reference sequence). This CDR3 has 15 amino acids. CDR3 DNA sequence: TGTGCCAGCAGTCCAGGGCCCGCGGGGGTTTCACCCCTCCACTTT. Amino acid sequence: CASSPGPAGVSPLHF.

This clone was counted once. The rearrangement links TRBV2 to TRBJ1-5; D unclear. The CDR3 is made up of 14 amino acids. Germline CDR1 and CDR2: SNHLY and FYNNEI. Deletions cut 10 bases from V and 2 bases from J, with 15 bases between. CDR3 DNA: TGTGCCACCGAGGACCGCGGTCGCAATCAGCCCCAGCATTTT. It yields the protein CATEDRGRNQPQHF. The full variable domain, in which reference TRBV2 and TRBJ1-5 provide the parts outside the CDR3, is EPEVTQTPSHQVTQMGQEVILRCVPISNHLYFYWYRQILGQKVEFLVSFYNNEISEKSEIFDDQFSVERPDGSNFTLKIRSTKLEDSAMYFCATEDRGRNQPQHFGDGTRLSIL.